The 30 T cell receptor beta chains below come from one sample, sequenced in a study of blood T cells in healthy people across ages. Sample-barcoded 5' priming and a J-beta primer mix drove a second PCR of roughly 7 to 11 cycles. TCRdb ran MiXCR on the 5' RACE reads and lists one entry per CDR3 protein. The data contain over 600,000 distinct CDR3 sequences, 46% of them singletons. The sample comprised blood. Receptor source: an elderly man in good health.

In this sample, this clonotype turned up a few times. The V gene is TRBV20-1, the J gene TRBJ2-3; tentatively, D is TRBD1 or TRBD2 (5 bases each). Trimming pared 5 bases from V and 6 bases from J, leaving 15 bases between. This CDR3 has 13 residues. Germline V gives CDR1 DFQATT, CDR2 SNEGSKA (reference sequence). CDR3 residues: CSAPGPLRDTQYF. The CDR3 coding sequence is TGCAGTGCTCCGGGACCCCTTCGGGATACGCAGTATTTT.

This chain connects TRBV5-1 to TRBJ2-3, with D possibly matching TRBD2 (5 bases). Per the germline V gene, CDR1 is SGHRS and CDR2 is YFSETQ. V lost 4 bases to trimming and J lost 1 base, with 13 bases between them. This CDR3 comprises 15 residues. This CDR3 reads CASSTYSGGTDTQYF. CDR3 in DNA: TGCGCCAGCAGCACGTATTCCGGGGGCACAGATACGCAGTATTTT.

CDR3 nucleotide sequence: TGTGCCAGCAGTTTCACAGGGGGCTTTGAGCAGTTCTTC. Translating it yields CASSFTGGFEQFF. The gene calls are TRBV28 and TRBJ2-1; 9 nucleotides match TRBD1. Unmatched junction bases numbered 3, after V lost 3 bases and J lost 9 bases. CDR1 and CDR2 from the germline V gene are MDHEN and SYDVKM. This CDR3 spans 13 amino acids.

This rearrangement joins TRBV5-1 to TRBJ2-5; D ambiguous. The germline gives CDR1 SGHRS, CDR2 YFSETQ. The germline V and J ends were trimmed by 3 bases and 2 bases, with 14 bases remaining between them. The CDR3 totals 15 residues. CDR3 amino acids: CASSSGVAVQETQYF. In DNA form, the CDR3 reads TGCGCCAGCAGCTCGGGCGTGGCGGTTCAAGAGACCCAGTACTTC. Complete variable domain (other parts from reference TRBV5-1 and TRBJ2-5): KAGVTQTPRYLIKTRGQQVTLSCSPISGHRSVSWYQQTPGQGLQFLFEYFSETQRNKGNFPGRFSGRQFSNSRSEMNVSTLELGDSALYLCASSSGVAVQETQYFGPGTRLLVL.

The chain recombines TRBV5-1 with TRBJ2-7; D is ambiguous. The CDR3 spans 13 residues. The V end was cut by 4 bases, the J end by 7 bases, with 15 bases between. Germline values: CDR1 SGHRS, CDR2 YFSETQ. This CDR3 reads CASSPRTYNEQYF. The CDR3 DNA reads as TGCGCCAGCAGCCCCAGAACGTACAATGAGCAGTACTTC.

The V and J genes are TRBV10-3 and TRBJ1-3; unclear D gene. V lost 3 bases, J lost 4 bases, and 10 bases lay in between. Germline V gene lookup returns CDR1 ENHRY and CDR2 SYGVKD. This CDR3 region has 14 residues. In DNA form, the CDR3 reads TGTGCCATCAGTGAACCGGCCTGGGGAAACACCATATATTTT. The encoded protein is CAISEPAWGNTIYF.

The chain has TRBV20-1 and TRBJ2-1; the D call may be TRBD1 or TRBD2 (5 bases each). Germline CDR1 and CDR2: DFQATT and SNEGSKA (reference sequence). CDR3 length: 13 amino acids. This CDR3 reads CRATRRQYNEQFF. The CDR3 nucleotides are TGCAGAGCAACTAGGAGACAGTACAATGAGCAGTTCTTC.

This clonotype has only a few counts. The chain joins TRBV11-2 to TRBJ1-5; no definite D call. Trimming removed 4 bases from V and 4 bases from J, with 5 bases in between. This CDR3 spans 12 amino acids. Germline V gene data show CDR1 as SGHAT and CDR2 as FQNNGV. CDR3 sequence (DNA): TGTGCCAGCAGCTCGGAGAATCAGCCCCAGCATTTT. Protein sequence: CASSSENQPQHF.

Comment on this clonotype: A much larger clone lies one base from this, so it may be a read error. The chain recombines TRBV29-1 with TRBJ2-7; perhaps TRBD1 as D (6 bases). The CDR3 has 14 amino acids. Germline V CDR1 and CDR2: SQVTM, ANQGSEA. Trimming took off 7 bases at V and 3 bases at J, with 19 bases between the two ends. CDR3 in amino acids: CSGDSEDSGYEQYF. The CDR3 DNA is TGCAGCGGTGATTCGGAGGACAGCGGCTACGAGCAGTACTTC.

The chain is built from TRBV20-1 and TRBJ1-1; TRBD1 matches at 11 bases. The CDR3 length is 15 residues. Trimming cost V 5 bases and J 5 bases; bases outside gene matches: 10. Germline values: CDR1 DFQATT, CDR2 SNEGSKA (reference sequence). This chain's CDR3 is CSAGGLGTGGTEAFF. DNA for the CDR3: TGCAGTGCTGGAGGGCTTGGGACAGGGGGAACTGAAGCTTTCTTT.

This clonotype was seen many times. The chain recombines TRBV29-1 with TRBJ2-1; tentatively, D is TRBD1 (5 bases). V was pared by 4 bases and J by 5 bases, with 12 bases between. Germline CDR1 reads SQVTM; CDR2 reads ANQGSEA. CDR3 size: 13 residues. CDR3 amino acids: CSVVGQGDNEQFF. The CDR3 nucleotides read TGCAGCGTTGTGGGGCAAGGGGACAATGAGCAGTTCTTC.

The sample holds a few counts of this clonotype. The chain uses TRBV20-1 and TRBJ2-7, with D possibly being TRBD2 (6 bases). There are 15 residues in the CDR3. Trimming pared 6 bases from V and 9 bases from J, leaving 27 bases between. Germline loops: CDR1 DFQATT, CDR2 SNEGSKA (reference sequence). The CDR3 is CSALEVPNSGSWQYF. CDR3 nucleotide sequence: TGCAGTGCCCTCGAGGTCCCCAACAGCGGGTCCTGGCAGTACTTC.

As concerns this clonotype: An end of the junction does not agree with germline; a read error may underlie this. The chain employs TRBV30 and TRBJ2-7, with D perhaps matching TRBD1 or TRBD2 (7 bases each). Germline-derived CDR1 and CDR2 are GTSNPN and SVGIG (reference sequence). The CDR3 length is 14 residues. In nucleotides, the CDR3 is TGTGCCTGGAGCCCAGGGGGGGCGGCCTACGAACAGTACTTC. Translated, it gives CAWSPGGAAYEQYF.

The chain has TRBV10-3 and TRBJ2-4; 8 positions agree with TRBD1. The J call may be incorrect, as the DNA end agrees better with TRBJ2-7. The CDR3 contains 17 residues. The germline V gene encodes CDR1 ENHRY and CDR2 SYGVKD. The CDR3 nucleotides are TGTGCCATCAGTGGTGGGTCGGCGGACAGGGAAACAGGCGAGCAGTACTTC. This sequence encodes CAISGGSADRETGEQYF.

This CDR3 reads CSARATGLSYNEQFF. The CDR3 region has the DNA TGCAGTGCTAGAGCTACGGGCCTCTCCTACAATGAGCAGTTCTTC. This chain joins TRBV20-1 and TRBJ2-1; D not resolved. Germline CDR1 reads DFQATT; CDR2 reads SNEGSKA (reference sequence). This CDR3 region has 15 residues. Trimming shortened V by 1 base and J by 0 bases, and 10 bases separated the two germline ends.

V gene TRBV28 combines with J gene TRBJ1-2, with 9 bases fitting TRBD1. This CDR3 comprises 17 residues. The junction had 11 bases not matched to a gene; V was cut back by 4 bases and J by 2 bases. Germline CDR1 is MDHEN and CDR2 is SYDVKM. The CDR3 is CASSSFSTGGLNYGYTF. CDR3 in DNA: TGTGCCAGCAGTTCGTTTTCTACAGGGGGCCTCAACTATGGCTACACCTTC.

As for this clonotype: This may arise from a read error, as a much more abundant clone is one base away. V and J are TRBV6-6 and TRBJ2-4; 7 bases agree with TRBD1. Gene TRBJ2-7 matches the end of the DNA better, so the J call may be wrong. The CDR3 sequence is 12 residues long. Germline CDR1 is MNHNY and CDR2 is SVGAGI (reference sequence). The CDR3 sequence is CANSWGQTEQYF. For the CDR3, the DNA is TGTGCCAACAGTTGGGGACAGACCGAGCAGTACTTC.

The V gene is TRBV20-1, the J gene TRBJ2-3; D is perhaps TRBD1 or TRBD2 (6 bases each). CDR3 length equals 14 residues. From germline, CDR1 is DFQATT and CDR2 SNEGSKA (reference sequence). Trimming shortened V by 7 bases and J by 4 bases, and 18 bases separated the two germline ends. CDR3 in amino acids: CSVRSAEGADTQYF. CDR3 nucleotides: TGCAGTGTTAGGTCAGCGGAGGGGGCAGATACGCAGTATTTT.

There are a few counts of this clonotype. The gene calls are TRBV11-3 and TRBJ1-2; D is unresolved. Germline V gene lookup returns CDR1 SGHNT and CDR2 YENEEA. The CDR3 covers 13 residues. Trimming shortened V by 5 bases and J by 4 bases, and 11 bases separated the two germline ends. The CDR3 spells CASSPPVGYGYTF. The CDR3 region has the DNA TGTGCCAGCAGCCCACCGGTTGGCTATGGCTACACCTTC.

The genes are TRBV11-1 and TRBJ2-1; 8 bases map to TRBD1. The V segment lost 4 bases and the J segment 0 bases; nucleotides outside the gene matches: 5. Looked up from germline, CDR1 is SGHAT and CDR2 is FQDESV (reference sequence). The CDR3 spans 16 residues. The CDR3 region is CASSSGTGASYNEQFF. The CDR3 nucleotides are TGTGCCAGCAGCTCCGGGACAGGAGCCTCCTACAATGAGCAGTTCTTC. Variable domain in full (rest from reference TRBV11-1 and TRBJ2-1): EAEVAQSPRYKITEKSQAVAFWCDPISGHATLYWYRQILGQGPELLVQFQDESVVDDSQLPKDRFSAERLKGVDSTLKIQPAELGDSAMYLCASSSGTGASYNEQFFGPGTRLTVL.

The chain uses TRBV9 and TRBJ2-1; D is unclear. Looked up from germline, CDR1 is SGDLS and CDR2 is YYNGEE. The germline V and J ends were trimmed by 1 base and 7 bases, with 12 bases remaining between them. This CDR3 region has 14 residues. The CDR3 sequence: CASSVNGQTNEQFF. The CDR3 DNA sequence: TGTGCCAGCAGCGTAAACGGGCAGACGAATGAGCAGTTCTTC. Full variable domain (missing parts from reference TRBV9 and TRBJ2-1): DSGVTQTPKHLITATGQRVTLRCSPRSGDLSVYWYQQSLDQGLQFLIQYYNGEERAKGNILERFSAQQFPDLHSELNLSSLELGDSALYFCASSVNGQTNEQFFGPGTRLTVL.

The V call is TRBV20-1, the J call TRBJ2-7; D gene ambiguous. The end of the DNA is better explained by TRBJ2-5, so the J call may be wrong. CDR3 length equals 14 residues. CDR1 DFQATT and CDR2 SNEGSKA come from the germline V gene (reference sequence). CDR3 loop: CSARIGDPQETQYF. The CDR3 region has the DNA TGCAGTGCTAGGATCGGCGACCCTCAAGAGACCCAGTACTTC.

The V gene is TRBV29-1, the J gene TRBJ2-1, with 7 positions matching TRBD1. Germline lookup yields CDR1 SQVTM and CDR2 ANQGSEA. The CDR3 extends over 14 amino acids. The V and J ends lost 2 bases and 15 bases, in that order; junction bases with no gene match: 16. CDR3 bases: TGCAGCGTTGAAAGGAGGCAGAGGGGGCGAAACCTGTTCTTC. Amino acids: CSVERRQRGRNLFF.

This clonotype was detected only once. The chain links TRBV7-3 to TRBJ2-1; TRBD1 matches at 7 bases. The CDR3 totals 15 residues. Losses at the gene ends were 4 bases for V and 6 bases for J; bases not matched to a gene: 9. Germline V lookup: CDR1 SGHTA, CDR2 FQGTGA. CDR3 residues: CASSSATGFGNEQFF. Written as DNA, the CDR3 is TGTGCCAGCAGCTCAGCGACAGGGTTTGGCAATGAGCAGTTCTTC.

About this clonotype itself: At one boundary the junction diverges from the germline segment, which might be a read error. This chain uses TRBV9 with TRBJ2-3; TRBD2 matches at 12 bases. This CDR3 spans 16 amino acids. Germline V gene sequence: CDR1 SGDLS, CDR2 YYNGEE. CDR3 region: CASSSRLAGDSDMQYF. Written as DNA, the CDR3 is TGTGCCAGCAGCTCCAGACTAGCGGGAGATTCTGATATGCAGTATTTT.

With regard to this clonotype: A much bigger clone sits one base away, suggesting this may be a read error. V usage is TRBV4-2 and J usage is TRBJ2-7; TRBD1 might be the D (5 bases). CDR1 LGHNA and CDR2 YNFKEQ come from the germline V gene. CDR3 size: 16 residues. The CDR3 DNA is TGTACCAGCAGCCAAGCTACAGGTAGTAGCTCCTACGAGCAGTACTTC. Encoded protein: CTSSQATGSSSYEQYF.

The CDR3 protein is CASSPIPPTGHYNSPLHF. The DNA of the CDR3 is TGTGCCAGCAGCCCGATCCCGCCGACAGGGCACTATAATTCACCCCTCCACTTT. The rearrangement links TRBV6-1 to TRBJ1-6, with TRBD1 identical over 7 bases. CDR1 and CDR2 from the germline V gene are MNHNS and SASEGT. J lost 3 bases, V lost 6 bases, and 14 bases had no gene match. The CDR3 length is 18 residues.

In its sample, this clonotype was seen a few times. The V gene is TRBV29-1, the J gene TRBJ2-1, with 8 bases matching TRBD2. Per the germline V gene, CDR1 is SQVTM and CDR2 is ANQGSEA. Trimming at V came to 4 bases and at J to 7 bases, leaving 6 bases not matched to a gene. The CDR3 has 13 amino acids. For the CDR3, the DNA is TGCAGCGTTGTAGCGGGATTGGTGAATGAGCAGTTCTTC. Translation: CSVVAGLVNEQFF.

The chain joins TRBV10-2 to TRBJ2-1; weak D call: TRBD2 (6 bases). Deletions cut 0 bases from V and 2 bases from J, with 14 bases between. CDR3 length: 17 amino acids. Germline V gene sequence: CDR1 WSHSY, CDR2 SAAADI. The CDR3 DNA reads as TGCGCCAGCAGTGAGTCTAGCGGAGGGGCCCCCTACAATGAGCAGTTCTTC. It translates to CASSESSGGAPYNEQFF.

The chain is built from TRBV6-2 or TRBV6-3 and TRBJ2-1, with D hard to call. Germline-derived CDR1 and CDR2 are MNHEY and SVGEGT. The CDR3 has 15 residues. Trimming stripped 2 bases from V and 0 bases from J, with 8 bases between. CDR3 sequence: CASSYAPSSYNEQFF. The CDR3 bases are TGTGCCAGCAGTTACGCACCGAGCTCCTACAATGAGCAGTTCTTC.